This T cell receptor beta chain was identified during a study of tumor-infiltrating lymphocytes in localized non-small cell lung cancer. The wider study: Some samples were collected after neoadjuvant chemotherapy; smokers, never-smokers and several histologies were included. Each patient gave resected tumor and non-adjacent uninvolved lung tissue. Study outcomes and limitations: Technical variation could not be separated from intratumor heterogeneity here. Immunotypes IM1 and IM2 had similar TCR-derived T-cell fractions.

About this clone: Its antigen is not known.

This CDR3 region has 15 residues. Germline CDR1 reads SGDLS; CDR2 reads YYNGEE. J was trimmed by 1 base and V by 3 bases; bases with no gene match: 4. TCRdb's table, derived via immunoSEQ multiplex PCR, lists solely in-frame clones and lacks some. The sample records 10,000 or so clones, about 78% being singletons. This clonotype originated in a human donor with non-small cell lung cancer. Sequencing was done on a sample of lung tumor tissue. This rearrangement joins TRBV9 to TRBJ1-1, with 9 bases that match TRBD1. The CDR3 DNA is TGTGCCAGCAGCGCCTGGGGACAGGGGAACACTGAAGCTTTCTTT. Protein: CASSAWGQGNTEAFF.